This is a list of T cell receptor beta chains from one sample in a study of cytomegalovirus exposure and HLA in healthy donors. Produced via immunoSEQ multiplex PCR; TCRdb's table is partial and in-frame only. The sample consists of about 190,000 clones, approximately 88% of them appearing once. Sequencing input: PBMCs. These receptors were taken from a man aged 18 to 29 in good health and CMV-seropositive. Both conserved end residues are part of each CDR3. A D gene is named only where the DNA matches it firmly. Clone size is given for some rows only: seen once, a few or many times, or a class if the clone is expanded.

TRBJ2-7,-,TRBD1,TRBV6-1,TGTGCCAGCAGTGAAACGACAGGGGGCTTCTACGAGCAGTACTTC,CASSETTGGFYEQYF
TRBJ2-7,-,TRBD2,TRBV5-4,TGTGCCAGCAGCCAACGACTAGCGGGGACCTACGAGCAGTACTTC,CASSQRLAGTYEQYF
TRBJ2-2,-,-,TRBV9,TGTGCCAGCAGCGTAGTCGGAGGTAGCGCCGGGGAGCTGTTTTTT,CASSVVGGSAGELFF
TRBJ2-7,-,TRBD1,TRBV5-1,TGCGCCAGCAGCTTGTTGCAGGGGGCAGGGGAGCAGTACTTC,CASSLLQGAGEQYF
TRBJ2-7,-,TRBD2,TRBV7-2,TGTGCCAGCAGCTCACGGGGGGAATACGAGCAGTACTTC,CASSSRGEYEQYF
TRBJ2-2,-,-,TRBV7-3,TGTGCCAGCAGCGAGGGCGGTAGCTTGGTCGGGGAGCTGTTTTTT,CASSEGGSLVGELFF
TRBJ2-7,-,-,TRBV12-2,TGTGCAAGTCGGCGGACAAGATGCTCCTACGAGCAGTACTTC,CASRRTRCSYEQYF
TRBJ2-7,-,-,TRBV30,TGTGCCTGGACGGCCTCCGGACAACCCTACGAGCAGTACTTC,CAWTASGQPYEQYF
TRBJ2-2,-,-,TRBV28,TGTGCCAGCAGGACCACTAGCACCGGGGAGCTGTTTTTT,CASRTTSTGELFF
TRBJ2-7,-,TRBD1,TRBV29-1,TGCAGCGTTGGAGGGACAGTCCCCTACGAGCAGTACTTC,CSVGGTVPYEQYF
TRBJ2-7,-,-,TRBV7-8,TGTGCCAGCAGCCCCAGGGTATCCTACGAGCAGTACTTC,CASSPRVSYEQYF
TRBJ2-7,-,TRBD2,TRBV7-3,TGTGCCAGCAGCCCCAGTGGACTAGTCGGGTACTACGAGCAGTACTTC,CASSPSGLVGYYEQYF
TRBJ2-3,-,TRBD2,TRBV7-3,TGTGCCAGCAGCTGGGGCGGGAGTGCCACAGATACGCAGTATTTT,CASSWGGSATDTQYF
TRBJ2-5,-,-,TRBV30,TGTGCCTGGATCCGCCAAGAGACCCAGTACTTC,CAWIRQETQYF
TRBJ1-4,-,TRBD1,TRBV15,TGTGCCACCAGCAGGGACAGGATTTATGAAAAACTGTTTTTT,CATSRDRIYEKLFF
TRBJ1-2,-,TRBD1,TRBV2,TGTGCCAGCAGTGAAGCGGGACAGGGGAACTATGGCTACACCTTC,CASSEAGQGNYGYTF
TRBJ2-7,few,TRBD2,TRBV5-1,TGCGCCAGCAGCTTTGGGCTAGCGGGTAACTACGAGCAGTACTTC,CASSFGLAGNYEQYF
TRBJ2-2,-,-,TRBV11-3,TGTGCCAGCAGCTTAGGCGGAAACACCGGGGAGCTGTTTTTT,CASSLGGNTGELFF
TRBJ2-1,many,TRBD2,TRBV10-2,TGCGCCAGCAGTGATAGCGGGAGGGCCAAGGATGAGCAGTTCTTC,CASSDSGRAKDEQFF
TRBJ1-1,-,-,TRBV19,TGTGCCAGTAGTATTTTGGGCGCAGAAGCTTTCTTT,CASSILGAEAFF
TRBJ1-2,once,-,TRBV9,TGTGCCAGCAGCGTAGATTCTCAGGGTTACTATGGCTACACCTTC,CASSVDSQGYYGYTF
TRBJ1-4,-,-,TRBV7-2,TGTGCCAGCAGCTTTAGGAGGTTAACTAATGAAAAACTGTTTTTT,CASSFRRLTNEKLFF
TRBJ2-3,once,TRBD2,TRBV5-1,TGCGCCAGCAGCGGTACGGGACTACCCACAAGCACAGATACGCAGTATTTT,CASSGTGLPTSTDTQYF
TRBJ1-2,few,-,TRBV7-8,TGTGCCAGCAGCTTAGTATCGTCAGGGACTGGCGGCTACACCTTC,CASSLVSSGTGGYTF
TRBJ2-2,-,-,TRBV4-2,TGTGCCAGCAGCCACCAACAGTCCCCCGGGGAGCTGTTTTTT,CASSHQQSPGELFF
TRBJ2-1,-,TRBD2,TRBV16,TGTGCCAGCAGCCAATCGAATAGCGGGAGCTACAATGAGCAGTTCTTC,CASSQSNSGSYNEQFF
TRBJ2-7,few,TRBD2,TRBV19,TGTGCCAGTAGTACCACCGGGACTAGCGGCTACGAGCAGTACTTC,CASSTTGTSGYEQYF
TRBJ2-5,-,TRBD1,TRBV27,TGTGCCAGCAGTTGGTCCAGGGGGCTGGAAGAGACCCAGTACTTC,CASSWSRGLEETQYF
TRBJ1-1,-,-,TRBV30,TGTGCCTGGAGTGTATTAGGGGAGGATAACACTGAAGCTTTCTTT,CAWSVLGEDNTEAFF
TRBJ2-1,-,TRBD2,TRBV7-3,TGTGCCAGCTCGGCGGGAGGGATCGTCAATGAGCAGTTCTTC,CASSAGGIVNEQFF
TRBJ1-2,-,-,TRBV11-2,TGTGCCAGCAGCTTGCGCTCAGGGGCCCTGGGAATAGATGGCTACACCTTC,CASSLRSGALGIDGYTF
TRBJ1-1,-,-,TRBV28,TGTGCCAGCAGTTTACGGACTGAAGCTTTCTTT,CASSLRTEAFF
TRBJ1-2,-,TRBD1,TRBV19,TGTGCCAGTAGTCCAGGGGGAGTTATGTTAGGCTACACCTTC,CASSPGGVMLGYTF
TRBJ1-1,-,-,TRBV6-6,TGTGCCAGCAGTTACTTGGGGGGGAACACTGAAGCTTTCTTT,CASSYLGGNTEAFF
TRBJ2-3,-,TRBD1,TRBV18,TGTGCCAGCTCCCAGGGGGCTGCGACAGATACGCAGTATTTT,CASSQGAATDTQYF
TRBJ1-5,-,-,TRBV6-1,TGTGCCAGCAGTGAAGGGAGGGGGGGGAGGACCTATCAGCCCCAGCATTTT,CASSEGRGGRTYQPQHF